This T cell receptor beta chain was sequenced in a study of naive and memory T cell subsets (dated 2017 in TCRdb). Concerning the study at large: Sorted naive and memory T cell subsets from peripheral blood were analyzed in the study using a UMI-based, open-source pipeline for TCR alpha and beta sequencing. Complete agreement was observed between the functional CMV T cell responses and the IgG serology results. RNA was DNase-treated and reverse transcribed with TCR constant-region primers, mostly using SuperScript III.

This clonotype has only a few counts. Its antigen remains unidentified. One base away there is no much larger clone; base qualities are not given. The full study reports these points: Once error correction was done, more than 85% of naive TCR sequences showed up just once, which made the naive abundance distributions much steeper than those of the memory subsets. No ground truth was available to validate the repertoire findings for the naive and memory subsets. RNA-based TCR counts may be affected by expression changes linked to T cell activation and differentiation. A few larger clonotypes were present in naive repertoires, especially CD8 naive repertoires, and these clonotypes were possibly memory cells re-expressing CD45RA. In both CD4 and CD8 cells, the Gini index increased while Shannon and inverse Simpson diversity decreased from naive through CM, EM and EMRA. TCR abundance followed a power law with an exponent that was different for naive and memory subsets but consistent across the three individuals. Single alpha or beta chain sequences, rather than paired alpha/beta receptors, were used to define clonotypes.

V is reduced by 2 bases and J by 6 bases, leaving a spacing of 5 bases between them. Looking up the germline V gene yields CDR1 MDHEN and CDR2 SYDVKM. From the cysteine up to the phenylalanine, the CDR3 has a length of 13 residues. Just CDR3 DNA is preserved here, 39 bases in frame from base 1. From the second PCR step on, the TCR alpha and beta chain libraries were amplified in separate reactions. CMV status of each donor was established by measuring IFNgamma production from CD4+ T cells after fresh PBMCs were stimulated overnight with CMV viral lysate. Miltenyi beads were used first to positively select CD4 T cells, and CD8 T cells were then positively selected from the CD4-negative fraction. Cells stained for CD3, CD4, CD8, CD45RA, CD27 and a live/dead dye were sorted on a BD Aria II into four subsets by CD45RA and CD27. A few healthy volunteers provided blood, and the blood of each volunteer was split into CD4 and CD8 T cells and then into four differentiation subsets. Roughly 120 ml of peripheral blood was collected from each donor, and PBMC were isolated from the blood using Ficoll-Paque PLUS density-gradient centrifugation. The sorted cells were lysed in RLT buffer, after which RNA was extracted using a Qiagen RNeasy kit and kept at -80 degrees C.

The library was produced with UMI-ligation and nested PCR. An equimolar mix of two oligonucleotides covering both TRBC1 and TRBC2 was used as the beta constant-region primer. Four rounds of PCR were used to amplify ligated cDNA, with nested alpha and beta constant-region primers being used together with the SP2 primer. A single-stranded oligonucleotide carrying the SP2 primer and a 12-nucleotide UMI was ligated to the 3' end of the cDNA by T4 RNA ligase 1. Incubation of the ligation reaction lasted about 20-25 hours at 16 degrees C. To avoid over-amplification, PCR2 was usually performed as a SYBR Green qPCR and halted once a predetermined threshold was reached. All purifications after the first were performed with Agencourt AMPure XP magnetic beads. Libraries were quantified by Qubit and checked on a TapeStation, with a main peak expected near 650 bp. Pooled libraries were sequenced on an Illumina MiSeq with v2 2x251 paired-end kits, typically giving 1-2 million reads per sample. Libraries were pooled at approximately 3.7 nM per sample, and 5-7% PhiX was added to improve cluster recognition. The paper's data handling went like this. Decombinator assigned V and J genes to Demultiplexor-processed FASTQ reads by tag matching, allowing a single base-pair mismatch. UMIs were used by Collapsinator to correct both sequencing errors and frequency errors arising from PCR heterogeneity. TCRs were translated and CDR3s were extracted from the conserved cysteine to the FGXG phenylalanine by CDR3Translator, with non-productive sequences being flagged. Gini, Shannon entropy and inverse Simpson indices were computed after subsampling the repertoires to the same number of UMI-defined TCRs. Power-law fits to clonotype abundance distributions were performed by maximum likelihood within the linear range. On one naive CD8 sample, the pipeline and MIGEC gave similar UMI counts, unique TCR numbers and clonal distributions. One analysis removed from the naive repertoire any naive TCRs that were also found in any memory subset from the same donor. A set of several thousand CMV-associated CDR3 sequences, compiled from VDJdb and a published dataset, was used to search the repertoires. The public sequencing data were trimmed at Q25 with fastp and processed into clonotypes with MiXCR by TCRdb, which kept only in-frame beta chains. Merged by CDR3 protein, the rows form single entries marked with the most common genes and DNA. The V and J calls and clone size are TCRdb's, not the authors'. The sample table holds roughly 100,000 distinct CDR3 sequences, of which 14% were seen once. Of the sample, 2.8% falls within the top ten clones.

The TCR was taken from a human donor in good health. The sequencing input was naive CD8+ T cells from blood. The cell subset or site label on this specimen signifies: naive T cells, CD45RA high CD27+. The chain is assembled from TRBV28 and TRBJ1-6; the D segment cannot be called with confidence. In nucleotide form, the sequence is TGTGCCAGCAGTTTAATTGTTAATTCACCCCTCCACTTT. Its protein reads: CASSLIVNSPLHF.